Shown below are 26 T cell receptor beta chains from a single sample sequenced in a study of CD8+CD57+ T cells in acquired aplastic anemia. The use of genomic DNA as template underpinned the TCR beta VDJ and CDR3 profiling. From the reads, TCRdb called clonotypes with MiXCR, one entry per CDR3 protein. This table holds 200,000 to 300,000 distinct CDR3 sequences, approximately 86% found once. Those patients picked for sequencing had displayed CD8+CD57+ cell expansion on flow cytometry. The source material was sorted CD4+, CD8+, or CD8+CD57+ T cells (not recorded which) from PBMCs. The receptors come from a human donor with aplastic anemia.

The gene calls are TRBV6-2 or TRBV6-3 and TRBJ1-1; no clear D gene. Trimming removed 2 bases at V and 1 base at J, with 8 bases between. The CDR3 consists of 14 residues. Germline V lookup: CDR1 MNHEY, CDR2 SVGEGT. CDR3 sequence: CASSYNSRNTEAFF. CDR3 DNA: TGTGCCAGCAGTTACAACAGCCGGAACACTGAAGCTTTCTTT.

With regard to this clonotype: This likely comes from a read error, as the CDR3 has no conserved phenylalanine or tryptophan at its end. The DNA is omitted, as the CDR3 cannot be located on it reliably, and the CDR3 follows TCRdb's listing. The chain combines TRBV7-9 with TRBJ2-1; the DNA was not compared with TRBD1, the D call given in the table. The CDR3 is made up of 13 amino acids, end residues included. Germline assignment: CDR1 SEHNR and CDR2 FQNEAQ (reference sequence). The CDR3 loop is CAGQGPRDNQYFG.

This chain connects TRBV29-1 to TRBJ2-5; a possible D gene is TRBD2 (6 bases). V was trimmed by 3 bases and J by 4 bases, leaving 9 bases between them. Germline assignment: CDR1 SQVTM and CDR2 ANQGSEA. CDR3 size: 12 residues. CDR3 residues: CSVDPRGETQYF. The CDR3 region has the DNA TGCAGCGTTGACCCGCGGGGAGAGACCCAGTACTTC.

This clonotype was seen a single time. A junction boundary mismatches the germline segment, possibly from a read error. V is TRBV7-2 and J is TRBJ2-3, with D maybe TRBD2 (6 bases). This CDR3 is built from 17 residues. Per germline, CDR1 SGHTA and CDR2 FQGNSA. CDR3 region: CASSQAGGFTGTGTQYF. As DNA, the CDR3 is TGCGCCAGCAGCCAAGCTGGAGGGTTCACCGGCACAGGCACGCAGTATTTT. Based on the CDR3 plus reference TRBV7-2 and TRBJ2-3, the full variable domain is GAGVSQSPSNKVTEKGKDVELRCDPISGHTALYWYRQSLGQGLEFLIYFQGNSAPDKSGLPSDRFSAERTGGSVSTLTIQRTQQEDSAVYLCASSQAGGFTGTGTQYFGPGTRLTVL.

The chain combines TRBV20-1 with TRBJ1-1; D remains ambiguous. The length of the CDR3 is 15 residues. V gave up 3 bases and J gave up 2 bases, with 16 bases separating them. Looked up from germline, CDR1 is DFQATT and CDR2 is SNEGSKA (reference sequence). In DNA form, the CDR3 reads TGCAGTGCTAGTCTGGCTAGCGGGAGCAACACTGAAGCTTTCTTT. This sequence encodes CSASLASGSNTEAFF.

With respect to this clonotype: The conserved phenylalanine or tryptophan normally closing the CDR3 is absent here, so this likely arose from a read error. The chain carries TRBV15 and TRBJ2-1, with D maybe TRBD1 (5 bases). The DNA matches TRBJ2-5 better at its end, which makes the J call doubtful. In germline, CDR1 is LNHNV, CDR2 YYDKDF (reference sequence). The CDR3 totals 11 residues. The CDR3 DNA sequence: TGTGCCAGCAGCAGGGTCGAGACCCAGTACTCC. Translation: CASSRVETQYS.

The sample holds one count of this clonotype. One end of the junction fails to match germline, which may point to a read error. The chain links TRBV19 to TRBJ1-1; D unclear. Germline V lookup: CDR1 LNHDA, CDR2 SQIVND (reference sequence). This CDR3 has 15 amino acids. The CDR3 sequence: CASSIASTANNEDFF. The DNA for the CDR3 is TGTGCCAGCAGTATAGCTAGCACAGCCAACAATGAAGATTTCTTC.

V gene TRBV7-9 combines with J gene TRBJ2-3; 8 positions match TRBD2. V shed 3 bases and J 13 bases; nucleotides not matched to a gene: 15. Looked up from germline, CDR1 is SEHNR and CDR2 is FQNEAQ (reference sequence). This CDR3 is built from 15 residues. The CDR3 DNA is TGTGCCAGCAGCTTTCAAAGAAGCGGGAGAGACGATGAGTATTTT. This encodes CASSFQRSGRDDEYF.

This clonotype was recorded many times. The V gene is TRBV29-1, the J gene TRBJ2-1; 7 bases align to TRBD2. Losses at the gene ends were 0 bases for V and 0 bases for J; bases not matched to a gene: 5. Germline V gene sequence: CDR1 SQVTM, CDR2 ANQGSEA. The CDR3 is 16 amino acids. CDR3 bases: TGCAGCGTTGAAGATCCTCAGCGGGACTCCTACAATGAGCAGTTCTTC. Encoded protein: CSVEDPQRDSYNEQFF.

Remarks on this clonotype: The conserved phenylalanine or tryptophan is not found at the CDR3 terminus, so this likely reflects a read error. The DNA is omitted, as the CDR3 cannot be located on it reliably, and the CDR3 follows TCRdb's listing. The chain employs TRBV7-9 and TRBJ2-5; the table calls TRBD2, which could not be checked here. The germline gives CDR1 SEHNR, CDR2 FQNEAQ (reference sequence). Inclusive of both ends, the CDR3 amounts to 13 amino acids. CDR3 loop: CASSSGGTQYFDP.

This chain joins TRBV7-8 and TRBJ2-2, with D hard to call. Germline loops: CDR1 SGHVS, CDR2 FQNEAQ. The CDR3 consists of 16 residues. V lost 5 bases and J lost 12, with 25 bases in between. In nucleotides, the CDR3 is TGTGCCAGCAGCGTATGGGGAAAAAGCACAACCACGCAGCTGTTTTTT. Its protein product is CASSVWGKSTTTQLFF. Full variable domain (outside the CDR3, taken from reference TRBV7-8 and TRBJ2-2): GAGVSQSPRYKVAKRGQDVALRCDPISGHVSLFWYQQALGQGPEFLTYFQNEAQLDKSGLPSDRFFAERPEGSVSTLKIQRTQQEDSAVYLCASSVWGKSTTTQLFFGEGSRLTVL.

A note on this clonotype: The CDR3 ends on some other residue instead of the conserved phenylalanine or tryptophan, so this is likely a read error. The limits of the CDR3 on the DNA are not certain, so only TCRdb's listed CDR3 is given. V and J are TRBV7-8 and TRBJ2-3. Germline V lookup: CDR1 SGHVS, CDR2 FQNEAQ. The CDR3 spans 13 residues, counting both ends. CDR3 sequence: CASGLAGAPDTHY.

This clonotype was found once. Its ends do not fully match the called genes, so a read error is possible. The chain joins TRBV7-9 to TRBJ1-5; the match to TRBD1 covers 8 bases. There are 13 residues in the CDR3. From germline, CDR1 is SEHNR and CDR2 FQNEAQ (reference sequence). CDR3 coding DNA: TGTGCCAGCAGCCTCACAGGGGGACATGAGAAGCAGTTT. This gives the protein CASSLTGGHEKQF.

The chain uses TRBV7-3 and TRBJ2-3, with D uncertain. Germline V gene data show CDR1 as SGHTA and CDR2 as FQGTGA. The CDR3 has 17 amino acids. Trimming took off 8 bases at V and 9 bases at J, with 30 bases between the two ends. DNA of the CDR3: TGTGCCAGCCCCCGGATCTCCAGCTCCAATAATTCACCCACGCAGTATTTT. As protein: CASPRISSSNNSPTQYF.

The CDR3, as DNA: TGTGCCAGCAGCTACGGGACTAGCGAGGGAGAGACCCAGTACTTC. It is translated as CASSYGTSEGETQYF. The rearrangement joins TRBV11-3 to TRBJ2-5; the match to TRBD2 covers 10 bases. This CDR3 comprises 15 residues. CDR1 and CDR2 from the germline V gene are SGHNT and YENEEA. With V trimmed by 4 bases and J by 4 bases, 6 bases remained unmatched. Complete variable domain (other parts from reference TRBV11-3 and TRBJ2-5): EAGVVQSPRYKIIEKKQPVAFWCNPISGHNTLYWYLQNLGQGPELLIRYENEEAVDDSQLPKDRFSAERLKGVDSTLKIQPAELGDSAVYLCASSYGTSEGETQYFGPGTRLLVL.

The V gene is TRBV7-9, the J gene TRBJ1-2; the D gene is possibly TRBD1 (5 bases). Trimming left V 3 bases short and J 0 bases short, with 11 bases between. In germline, CDR1 is SEHNR, CDR2 FQNEAQ (reference sequence). The CDR3 covers 15 residues. CDR3 sequence: CASSLEQAPNYGYTF. The CDR3 DNA sequence: TGTGCCAGCAGCTTGGAACAGGCTCCTAACTATGGCTACACCTTC.

The V gene is TRBV5-7, the J gene TRBJ1-1, with D unresolved. TRBV5-7 is annotated as an ORF whose role is uncertain. V lost 0 bases, J lost 2 bases, and 8 bases lay in between. The CDR3 has 14 amino acids. CDR3 in amino acids: CASSLERTNTEAFF. CDR3 in DNA: TGTGCCAGCAGCTTGGAACGGACCAACACTGAAGCTTTCTTT.

A remark on this clonotype: This likely comes from a read error, as the CDR3 has no conserved phenylalanine or tryptophan at its end. J is TRBJ2-3 and V is TRBV7-8; no definite D call. Judging by the DNA end, TRBJ1-5 fits better; the J call may be wrong. The CDR3 is 13 residues long. From germline, CDR1 is SGHVS and CDR2 FQNEAQ. The DNA for the CDR3 is TGTGCCAGCAGCGAAGCGGGAGGTCCCGATCAGCATTAT. Translation: CASSEAGGPDQHY.

This chain uses TRBV7-2 with TRBJ1-4; no clear D gene. The CDR3 sequence is 15 residues long. The V gene's germline CDR1 is SGHTA and CDR2 FQGNSA. The V and J ends lost 3 bases and 5 bases respectively, with 13 bases between them. CDR3: CASSFGRGTNEKLFF. CDR3 DNA: TGTGCCAGCAGCTTCGGACGAGGTACCAATGAAAAACTGTTTTTT.

The chain carries TRBV7-6 and TRBJ2-7, with D tentatively TRBD1 (5 bases). Germline CDR1 and CDR2: SGHVS and FNYEAQ. V gave up 6 bases and J gave up 13 bases, with 28 bases separating them. The CDR3 has 15 residues. CDR3 sequence reads: CASSSSRALSPLHYF. The CDR3 DNA follows: TGTGCCAGCAGTTCGAGCAGGGCACTTTCACCCCTCCACTACTTC.

Note on this clonotype: A read error may produce the germline difference seen at one junction end. This rearrangement joins TRBV7-8 to TRBJ2-1; 11 nucleotides agree with TRBD2. The CDR3 runs 14 residues. The germline gives CDR1 SGHVS, CDR2 FQNEAQ. The CDR3 coding sequence is TGCGCCAGCAGCTTAGCGGGAGGGGACACTGAGCAGTTCTTC. It is translated as CASSLAGGDTEQFF.

About this clonotype itself: As the CDR3 is not closed by the conserved phenylalanine or tryptophan, this likely results from a read error. It is unclear where the CDR3 begins or ends on the DNA, so no DNA is shown, and the CDR3 is as TCRdb lists it. This chain joins TRBV7-9 and TRBJ1-5; the table gives TRBD1 as D, unverified against the DNA. CDR1 and CDR2 from the germline V gene are SEHNR and FQNEAQ (reference sequence). The CDR3 has 13 residues if both end residues are counted. CDR3 in amino acids: CASSYTGSGGKHY.

A remark on this clonotype: One junction end disagrees with the germline gene, perhaps due to a read error. The rearrangement uses TRBV7-2 and TRBJ2-1; the match to TRBD2 covers 7 bases. This CDR3 has 15 residues. Per germline, CDR1 SGHTA and CDR2 FQGNSA. The CDR3 sequence is CASSMGGGPYTEQFF. CDR3 DNA sequence: TGTGCCAGCAGTATGGGGGGGGGTCCCTACACTGAGCAGTTCTTC.

The J gene is TRBJ2-7, the V gene TRBV6-5; D uncertain. The ends were cut back, 6 bases at V and 1 base at J, with 10 bases in the middle. Germline-derived CDR1 and CDR2 are MNHEY and SVGAGI. The length of the CDR3 is 13 residues. CDR3 loop: CASRLTGSYEQYV. As DNA, the CDR3 is TGTGCCAGCAGGCTGACGGGTTCCTACGAGCAGTACGTC.

To note about this clonotype: The junction differs from germline at one of its ends, possibly a read error. This chain's CDR3 is CASSAARTSGTNEF. DNA of the CDR3: TGTGCCAGCAGCGCGGCCAGGACTAGCGGTACCAATGAGTTT. The chain combines TRBV7-2 with TRBJ2-3; the match to TRBD2 covers 10 bases. The CDR3 totals 14 residues. The V gene's germline CDR1 is SGHTA and CDR2 FQGNSA.

The chain recombines TRBV29-1 with TRBJ2-3; tentatively, D is TRBD2 (5 bases). V was clipped by 6 bases and J by 3 bases, with 25 bases between them. This CDR3 spans 17 amino acids. Germline V gene sequence: CDR1 SQVTM, CDR2 ANQGSEA. In DNA form, the CDR3 reads TGCAGCGTCGAATTGACTAAGCAGGTGGTACTAACAGATACGCAGTATTTT. Its translation: CSVELTKQVVLTDTQYF.